The present entry profiles one T cell receptor beta chain with its context. Its recognized antigen is unknown. No quality values exist for individual bases; no much larger clone is one base distant. These data are taken from a study of CD8+ T cells in alopecia areata (dated by TCRdb to about 2018). Study-wide context: The treated patients, all with moderate-to-severe alopecia areata, were enrolled in an open-label pilot trial of oral tofacitinib given at 5 to 10 mg twice daily. Tofacitinib was administered for 6 to 18 months, and 6 months of follow-up off drug were then conducted to assess delayed response and recurrence. RNA was obtained with the PAXgene miRNA kit for fixed scalp, the miRNeasy kit for PBMCs, and the RNeasy kit for mouse skin. TCRbeta CDR3 regions were amplified by immunoSEQ multiplex PCR with 35 Vbeta forward and 13 Jbeta reverse primers. Scalp tissue and sorted CD4+ and CD8+ peripheral blood T cells from patchy and totalis/universalis alopecia areata patients and from healthy controls were covered by human TCRbeta sequencing. To study T cell clonal expansion in alopecia areata, the researchers applied high-throughput TCRbeta sequencing to both the C3H/HeJ mouse model and human patients. Clonality in the scalp was compared among normal scalp (n=4), patchy alopecia areata scalp (n=8), and alopecia totalis/universalis scalp (n=8). Biopsies were taken from tofacitinib-treated patients at baseline and at 4 and 24 weeks of treatment, and a later scalp biopsy was taken in several of the tofacitinib-treated patients. In treated patients, disease severity was measured using the SALT score, which gives the percentage of scalp surface area affected.

Broader findings and caveats from the paper: Tofacitinib significantly decreased scalp clonality and the number of expanded CD8+ clones among the top 100 scalp clones. The treated cohort was small, with a single nonresponder, so links between baseline CD8+ expansion and response need larger studies. Scalp TCR repertoire analysis is complicated because resident alphabeta T cells in normal human skin are also sequenced, whereas mouse skin is dominated by gammadelta T cells. Compared with normal scalp, lesional scalp had higher clonality and more expanded CD8+ clones, particularly in alopecia totalis/universalis, a pattern that suggests antigenic drive. Shared TCR sequences between patients were less evident than in mice, which may be partly attributable to HLA diversity in the patient population. During tofacitinib treatment, many expanded lesional clones stuck around in both scalp and blood, and this persistence may partly explain why relapse happens after treatment is stopped.

Per the publication, the treatment or condition label means: oral pan-JAK inhibitor, 5-10 mg twice daily. Lesional scalp punch biopsies and peripheral blood were obtained from alopecia areata patients. PBMCs were isolated by density centrifugation and stained for CD3, CD4 and CD8, and CD4+ and CD8+ T cells were sorted on a FACSAria. The method was the immunoSEQ multiplex PCR assay. For TCR sequencing, RNA was extracted from every sample and reverse transcribed into cDNA to serve as template. SuperScript III was used for first-strand cDNA synthesis, primed with a 2:1 mix of oligo-dT and random hexamers. Amplification bias was assessed with a synthetic immune receptor repertoire, and residual bias was removed computationally. Under the source paper's analysis protocol: Raw reads were preprocessed to remove errors, and CDR3 was defined by IMGT conventions from the conserved cysteine to phenylalanine. To get clonality, Shannon entropy was normalized by log2 of the number of productive unique TCRs and the result was subtracted from 1. Whether scalp clones were CD4 or CD8 was inferred by matching scalp TCRbeta sequences against CD4 and CD8 repertoires sorted from blood. Imported from immuneACCESS, the table was reduced by TCRdb to in-frame sequences with V and J called. These copies leave out some clones; in studies compared against another copy, an unresolved V gene accounts for under half, and the cause of the remainder is not known. That table is the source of V, J and clone size, and D and trimming were worked out from the DNA. In all, the sample holds about 270,000 clones, and approximately 60% of those were seen once. Around 0.92% of the sample comes from the top ten.

Sequenced here: CD4+ T cells sorted from blood, sampled at roughly week 53, from a patient treated with tofacitinib. This TCR derives from a human donor with alopecia areata.

Here the CDR3 is given as CASSPKSTGELFF. The DNA sequence follows: TGCGCCAGCAGCCCAAAATCCACCGGGGAGCTGTTTTTT. The rearranged segments are TRBV5-1 and TRBJ2-2, with the D gene call left open. From the germline V gene, CDR1 is SGHRS and CDR2 is YFSETQ. The junction shows trimming of 4 bases on V and 4 bases on J, plus 8 bases between the germline ends. The CDR3, cysteine through phenylalanine, is 13 amino acids long. Only the CDR3 DNA stays, 39 bases, in frame from base 1.